This TCR beta chain stems from a study of blood T cell repertoires in COVID-19. Across the whole study: The United States, Italy and Spain were the sources of the acute and convalescent COVID-19 samples.

Profiling relied on immunoSEQ multiplex PCR, and the TCRdb table lists in-frame clones only, not all of them. The data show about 190,000 clones, under 90% seen once. With 4 bases removed from V and 1 base from J, the gap between germline ends came to 8 bases. CDR3 length equals 13 residues. In germline, CDR1 is SGHDT, CDR2 YYEEEE. On this clone itself: In the same sample, other DNA sequences code for this CDR3.

This clonotype was obtained from a man aged 40-55 years with acute or convalescent COVID-19. This chain uses TRBV5-6 with TRBJ1-1; D perhaps matches TRBD1 (6 bases). Input material: peripheral blood. The CDR3 here is CASSLTGNTEAFF. The CDR3 DNA reads as TGTGCCAGCAGCCTGACAGGGAACACTGAAGCTTTCTTT. The whole variable domain, remainder taken from reference TRBV5-6 and TRBJ1-1, is DAGVTQSPTHLIKTRGQQVTLRCSPKSGHDTVSWYQQALGQGPQFIFQYYEEEERQRGNFPDRFSGHQFPNYSSELNVNALLLGDSALYLCASSLTGNTEAFFGQGTRLTVV.